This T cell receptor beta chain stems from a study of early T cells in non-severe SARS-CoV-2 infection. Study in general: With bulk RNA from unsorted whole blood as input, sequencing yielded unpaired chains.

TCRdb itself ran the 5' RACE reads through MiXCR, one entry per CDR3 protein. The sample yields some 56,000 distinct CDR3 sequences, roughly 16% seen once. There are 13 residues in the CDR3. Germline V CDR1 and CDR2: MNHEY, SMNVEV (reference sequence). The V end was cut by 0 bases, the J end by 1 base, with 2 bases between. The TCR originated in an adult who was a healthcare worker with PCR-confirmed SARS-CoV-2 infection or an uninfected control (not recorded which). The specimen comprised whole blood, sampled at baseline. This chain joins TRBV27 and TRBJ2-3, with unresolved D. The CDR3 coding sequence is TGTGCCAGCAGTTTATCTGGCACAGATACGCAGTATTTT. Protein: CASSLSGTDTQYF.